This is a list of T cell receptor beta chains from one sample in a study of T cell repertoires in cytomegalovirus infection. MiXCR, applied by TCRdb to the reads, yields one record per CDR3 protein. Altogether roughly 190,000 distinct CDR3 sequences are present, nearly 9.5% being singletons, with the ten largest covering about 4.2%. What was sequenced was PBMCs. The receptors shown here come from a human donor in good health (CMV status not recorded). Some clones in this sample may be carry-over from other donors' samples. CDR3s include the opening cysteine and the closing phenylalanine or tryptophan. The order of the fields is V gene, clone size, D gene, J gene, CDR3 DNA, CDR3 protein. The D gene is left open where the match is weak. Part of the rows lack a size; the others show once, few, many or a class for expanded clones.

V: TRBV28
size: few
D: TRBD1
J: TRBJ1-2
DNA: TGTGCCAGCAGGAGGTTAGGACAGGATAGCTATGGCTACACCTTC
CDR3: CASRRLGQDSYGYTF

V: TRBV19
size: NA
D: NA
J: TRBJ2-6
DNA: TGTGCCAGTAGTATGATCGAGGACATGGATTCTGGGGCCAACGTCCTGACTTTC
CDR3: CASSMIEDMDSGANVLTF

V: TRBV14
size: many
D: NA
J: TRBJ2-2
DNA: TGTGCCAGCAGCCAAGTTCAGGGAACCGGGGAGCTGTTTTTT
CDR3: CASSQVQGTGELFF

V: TRBV7-2
size: NA
D: NA
J: TRBJ2-3
DNA: TGTGCCAGCAGCGCCGCGAGCGGCAGCACAGATACGCAGTATTTT
CDR3: CASSAASGSTDTQYF

V: TRBV28
size: many
D: TRBD1
J: TRBJ2-4
DNA: TGTGCCAGCAGTACCCAACAGGGGGCCAAAAACATTCAGTACTTC
CDR3: CASSTQQGAKNIQYF

V: TRBV20-1
size: few
D: NA
J: TRBJ2-1
DNA: TGCAGTGCCCCGACTGATATTCCCTACAATGAGCAGTTCTTC
CDR3: CSAPTDIPYNEQFF

V: TRBV12-3/TRBV12-4
size: medium-sized
D: TRBD1
J: TRBJ1-1
DNA: TGTGCCAGCAGTCTCGGACAGGGCACTGAAGCTTTCTTT
CDR3: CASSLGQGTEAFF

V: TRBV7-2
size: many
D: TRBD2
J: TRBJ2-7
DNA: TGTGCCAGCAGCTTAGTATGGGCCGGGTCTAGCGGCTACGAGCAGTACTTC
CDR3: CASSLVWAGSSGYEQYF

V: TRBV7-2
size: many
D: NA
J: TRBJ1-1
DNA: TGTGCCAGCAGCTTAGGACCGGCTAATGAAGCTTTCTTT
CDR3: CASSLGPANEAFF

V: TRBV6-6
size: few
D: NA
J: TRBJ2-7
DNA: TGTGCCAGCAGGACCCGGGGGCCGGACGAGCAGTACTTC
CDR3: CASRTRGPDEQYF

V: TRBV7-9
size: many
D: NA
J: TRBJ1-4
DNA: TGTGCCAGCAGCGACTCCTCAACCGGGGCTCGTGAAAAACTGTTTTTT
CDR3: CASSDSSTGAREKLFF

V: TRBV28
size: few
D: TRBD2
J: TRBJ2-2
DNA: TGTGCCAGCACCTGGAGCCCTGGGACTAGCGGGGGGGCGAGGGCCGGGGAGCTGTTTTTT
CDR3: CASTWSPGTSGGARAGELFF

V: TRBV7-2
size: many
D: NA
J: TRBJ1-1
DNA: TGTGCCAGCAGCTTATTCGGGGGCACTGAAGCTTTCTTT
CDR3: CASSLFGGTEAFF

V: TRBV7-2
size: many
D: TRBD1
J: TRBJ1-2
DNA: TGTGCCAGCAGCCCCCAGGGGGCAGGGATCTATGGCTACACCTTC
CDR3: CASSPQGAGIYGYTF

V: TRBV11-2
size: few
D: TRBD2
J: TRBJ2-1
DNA: TGTGCCAGCAGACGGACTAGCGGGGGGTCTTACAGCTCCTACAATGAGCAGTTCTTC
CDR3: CASRRTSGGSYSSYNEQFF

V: TRBV7-3
size: many
D: TRBD2
J: TRBJ2-5
DNA: TGTGCCAGCAGCCCGGGACTAGCGGGGCAAGAGACCCAGTACTTC
CDR3: CASSPGLAGQETQYF

V: TRBV7-9
size: few
D: TRBD1
J: TRBJ1-1
DNA: TGTGCCAGCAGCTTAGCTGGACAGGGGGGCACTGAAGCTTTCTTT
CDR3: CASSLAGQGGTEAFF